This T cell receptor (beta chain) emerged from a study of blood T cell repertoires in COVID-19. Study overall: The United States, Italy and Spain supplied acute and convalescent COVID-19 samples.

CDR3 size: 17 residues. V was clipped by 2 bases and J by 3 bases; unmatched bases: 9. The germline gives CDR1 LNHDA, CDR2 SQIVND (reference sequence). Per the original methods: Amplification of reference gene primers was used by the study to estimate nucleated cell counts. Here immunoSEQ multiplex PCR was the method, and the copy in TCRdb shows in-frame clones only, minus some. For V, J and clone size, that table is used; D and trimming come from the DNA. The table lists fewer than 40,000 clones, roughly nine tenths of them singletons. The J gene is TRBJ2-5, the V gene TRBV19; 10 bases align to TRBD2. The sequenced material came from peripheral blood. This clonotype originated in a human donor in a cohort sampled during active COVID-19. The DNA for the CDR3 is TGTGCCAGTAGTATAATACTAGCGGGGATAGCTAAAGAGACCCAGTACTTC. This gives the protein CASSIILAGIAKETQYF.